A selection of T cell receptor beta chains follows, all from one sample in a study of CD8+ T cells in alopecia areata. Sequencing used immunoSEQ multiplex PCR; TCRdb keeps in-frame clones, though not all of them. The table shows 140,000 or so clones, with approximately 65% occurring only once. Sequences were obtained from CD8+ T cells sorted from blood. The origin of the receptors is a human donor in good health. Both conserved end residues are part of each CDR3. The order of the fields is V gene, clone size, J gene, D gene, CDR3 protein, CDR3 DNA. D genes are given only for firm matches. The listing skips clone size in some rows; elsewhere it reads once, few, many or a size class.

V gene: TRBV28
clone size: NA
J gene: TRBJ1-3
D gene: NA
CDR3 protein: CASSFQTAAIGNTIYF
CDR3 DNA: TGTGCCAGCAGTTTCCAGACAGCGGCTATTGGAAACACCATATATTTT

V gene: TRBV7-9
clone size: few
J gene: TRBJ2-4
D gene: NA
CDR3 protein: CASSLAGGPRNIQYF
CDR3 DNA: TGTGCCAGCAGCTTAGCGGGGGGTCCCCGAAACATTCAGTACTTC

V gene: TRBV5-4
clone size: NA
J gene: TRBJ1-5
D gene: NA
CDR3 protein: CASSQAGQYNQPQHF
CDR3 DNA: TGTGCCAGCAGCCAAGCGGGACAATACAATCAGCCCCAGCATTTT

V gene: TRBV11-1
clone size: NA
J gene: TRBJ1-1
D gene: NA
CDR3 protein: CASSFGTEAFF
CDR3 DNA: TGTGCCAGCAGCTTCGGCACTGAAGCTTTCTTT

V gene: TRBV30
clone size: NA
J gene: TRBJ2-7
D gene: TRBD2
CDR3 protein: CAWSTIAGLGEQYF
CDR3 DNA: TGTGCCTGGAGTACTATAGCGGGACTTGGCGAGCAGTACTTC

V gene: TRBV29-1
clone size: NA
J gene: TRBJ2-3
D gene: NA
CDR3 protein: CSVEDLWETSTDTQYF
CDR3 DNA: TGCAGCGTTGAAGATCTGTGGGAGACGAGCACAGATACGCAGTATTTT

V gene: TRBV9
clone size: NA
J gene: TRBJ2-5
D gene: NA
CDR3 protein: CASSKGGETQYF
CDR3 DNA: TGTGCCAGCAGCAAAGGGGGGGAGACCCAGTACTTC

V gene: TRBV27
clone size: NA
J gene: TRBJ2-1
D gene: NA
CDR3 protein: CASRAIVGEQFF
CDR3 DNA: TGTGCCAGCAGGGCCATAGTGGGTGAGCAGTTCTTC

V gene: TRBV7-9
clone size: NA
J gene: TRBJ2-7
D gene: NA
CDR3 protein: CASSSGPSYEQYF
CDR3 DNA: TGTGCCAGCAGCTCTGGACCGTCCTACGAGCAGTACTTC

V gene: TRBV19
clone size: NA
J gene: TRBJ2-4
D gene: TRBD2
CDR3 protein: CASSETGLAGDIQYF
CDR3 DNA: TGTGCCAGTAGTGAAACGGGACTAGCGGGGGACATTCAGTACTTC

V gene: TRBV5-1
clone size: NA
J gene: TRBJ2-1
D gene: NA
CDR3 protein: CASSLRFSNNEQFF
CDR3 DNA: TGCGCCAGCAGCTTGCGGTTCTCCAACAATGAGCAGTTCTTC

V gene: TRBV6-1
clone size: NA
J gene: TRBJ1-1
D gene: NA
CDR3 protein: CASSQARVMNTEAFF
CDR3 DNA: TGTGCCAGCAGTCAAGCCAGGGTCATGAACACTGAAGCTTTCTTT

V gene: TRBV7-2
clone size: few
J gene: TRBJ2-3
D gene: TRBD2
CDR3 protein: CASSHTSGDGDTQYF
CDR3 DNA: TGTGCCAGCAGCCATACTAGCGGGGACGGGGATACGCAGTATTTT

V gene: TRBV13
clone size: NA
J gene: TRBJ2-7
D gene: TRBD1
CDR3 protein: CASSLRGQHYEQYF
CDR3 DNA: TGTGCCAGCAGCTTAAGGGGACAGCACTACGAGCAGTACTTC

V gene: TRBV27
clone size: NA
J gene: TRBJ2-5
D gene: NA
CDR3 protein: CASSLWTSGQETQYF
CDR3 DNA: TGTGCCAGCAGTTTGTGGACCTCGGGGCAAGAGACCCAGTACTTC

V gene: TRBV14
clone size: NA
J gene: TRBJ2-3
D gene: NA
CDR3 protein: CASSHGLGSTDTQYF
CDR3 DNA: TGTGCCAGCAGCCACGGGCTGGGAAGCACAGATACGCAGTATTTT

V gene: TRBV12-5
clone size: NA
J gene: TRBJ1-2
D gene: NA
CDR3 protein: CASGFDPTAYGYTF
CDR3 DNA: TGTGCTAGTGGTTTCGACCCGACAGCCTATGGCTACACCTTC

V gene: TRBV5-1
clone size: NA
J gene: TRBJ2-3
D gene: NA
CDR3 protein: CASSFDDSTDTQYF
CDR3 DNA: TGCGCCAGCAGCTTTGACGATTCCACAGATACGCAGTATTTT